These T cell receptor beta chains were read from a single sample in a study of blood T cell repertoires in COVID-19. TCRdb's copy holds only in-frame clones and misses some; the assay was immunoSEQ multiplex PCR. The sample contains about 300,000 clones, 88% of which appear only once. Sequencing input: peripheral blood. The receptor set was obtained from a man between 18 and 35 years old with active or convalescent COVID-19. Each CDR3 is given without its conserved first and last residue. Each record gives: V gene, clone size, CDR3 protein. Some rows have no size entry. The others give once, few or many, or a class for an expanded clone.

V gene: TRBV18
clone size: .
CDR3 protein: ASSPGTGGTEAF

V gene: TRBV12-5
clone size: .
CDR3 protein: AREWSPSGDNQPQH

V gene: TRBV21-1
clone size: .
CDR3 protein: ASGSRRGPRTDTQY

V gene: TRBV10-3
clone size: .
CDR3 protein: AISVYGGSDNYGYT

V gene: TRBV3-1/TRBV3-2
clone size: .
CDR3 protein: ASSQEGSYYGYT

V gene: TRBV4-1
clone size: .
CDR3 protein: ASSQGGSSGGMIEQY

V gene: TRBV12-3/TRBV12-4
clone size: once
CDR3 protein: ASSNSGDEQY

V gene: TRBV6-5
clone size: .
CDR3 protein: ASNGRGDTDTQY

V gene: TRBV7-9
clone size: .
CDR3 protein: ASSSRTRNRHEQY

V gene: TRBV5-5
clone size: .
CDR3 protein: ASRELGHLPYEQY

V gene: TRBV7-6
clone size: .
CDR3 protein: ASSLAGGSGELF

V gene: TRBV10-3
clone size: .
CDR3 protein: ATTVQGMNTEAF

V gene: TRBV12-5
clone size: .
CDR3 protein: ASGLVLDRAPNEQF

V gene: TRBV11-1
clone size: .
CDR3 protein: ASSPVDRRNNEQF

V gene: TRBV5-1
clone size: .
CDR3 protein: ASSPGQGWYNEQF

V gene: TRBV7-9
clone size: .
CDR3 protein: ASSSQGAGQPQH

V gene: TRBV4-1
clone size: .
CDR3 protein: ASSQNVASGAGEQF

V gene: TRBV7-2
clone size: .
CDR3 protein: ASSLLAGNSYEQY

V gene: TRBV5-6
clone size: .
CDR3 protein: ASSLANGGHEQY

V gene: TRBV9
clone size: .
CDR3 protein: ASSVPQGASDTQY

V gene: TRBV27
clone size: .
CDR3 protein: ASSLRNRDRPQETQY

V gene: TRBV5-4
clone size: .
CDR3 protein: ASSLYGGAGVNQPQH

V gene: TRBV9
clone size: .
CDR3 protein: ASSTRGAYGYT

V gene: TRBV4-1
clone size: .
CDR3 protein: ASSQDGGAAF

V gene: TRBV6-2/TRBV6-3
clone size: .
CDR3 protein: ASSTYRGPTYEQY

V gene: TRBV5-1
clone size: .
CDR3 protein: ASSTSTGSSPLH

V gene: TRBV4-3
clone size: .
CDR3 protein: ASSQELRQGAYYGYT

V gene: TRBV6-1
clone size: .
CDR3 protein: ASSEYPGTPIYNEQF

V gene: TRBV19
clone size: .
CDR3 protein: ASKNTGDWGTEAF

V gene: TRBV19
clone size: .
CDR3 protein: ASTLGGYGYT

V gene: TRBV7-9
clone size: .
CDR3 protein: ASSFSPPGPHYNEQF

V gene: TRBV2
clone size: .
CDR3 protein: ASSEVGQGNTEAF

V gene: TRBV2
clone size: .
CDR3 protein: ASRVQTGGMNTEAF

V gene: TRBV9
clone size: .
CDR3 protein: ASSRTSGGSTDTQY

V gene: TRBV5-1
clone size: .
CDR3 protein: ASSLRHRGREHGTDTQY

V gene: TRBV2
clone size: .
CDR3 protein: ASSLPDSPRFFSGNTIY

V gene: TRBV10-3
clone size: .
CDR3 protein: AISPGQGGNSPLH

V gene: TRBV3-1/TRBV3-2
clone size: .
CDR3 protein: ASSLSLGLVERGSTDTQY

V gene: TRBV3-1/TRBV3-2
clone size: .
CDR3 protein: ASSQGTFGALH

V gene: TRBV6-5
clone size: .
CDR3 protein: ASKTGTGDTGELF

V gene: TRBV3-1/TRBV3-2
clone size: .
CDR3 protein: ASSQQGGNSPLH

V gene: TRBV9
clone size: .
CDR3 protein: ASSVDSTNYGYT

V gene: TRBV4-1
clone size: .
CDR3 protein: ASSTRENEKLF

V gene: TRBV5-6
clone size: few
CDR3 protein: ASSLGGGEKTQY

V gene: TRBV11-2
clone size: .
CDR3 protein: ASSLGGRSPYGYT

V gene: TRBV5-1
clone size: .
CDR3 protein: ASSAGTSGGNEQF

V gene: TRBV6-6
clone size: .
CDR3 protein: ASYRGGAGNTEAF

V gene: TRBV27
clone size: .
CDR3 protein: ASSPLAAGSTDTQY

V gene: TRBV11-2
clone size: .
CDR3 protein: ASSFQGGEQY

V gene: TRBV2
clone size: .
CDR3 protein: ASRHQGATEAF

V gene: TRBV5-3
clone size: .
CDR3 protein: ARSHQTGENTGELF

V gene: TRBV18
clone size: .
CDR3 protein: ASSALSAGARTDTQY

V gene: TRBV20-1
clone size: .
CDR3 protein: SAQDRYEQY

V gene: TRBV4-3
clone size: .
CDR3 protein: ASSQGGQGVYGYT

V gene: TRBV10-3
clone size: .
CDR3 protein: AITTQGLTYEQY